This T cell receptor beta chain was captured by sequencing in a study of T cell changes during pregnancy in multiple sclerosis. Some clones are missing from TCRdb's copy, which holds only in-frame ones; the method was immunoSEQ multiplex PCR. The table has 60,000 or so clones, about 90% seen once. The CDR3 loop spans 15 amino acids. V shed 7 bases, J shed 4 bases, and the junction held 10 bases outside the gene matches. Germline lookup yields CDR1 SNHLY and CDR2 FYNNEI. The specimen was peripheral blood, collected in the first trimester of pregnancy. This clonotype was obtained from a female donor in good health, enrolled as a control in a pregnancy study. This rearrangement joins TRBV2 to TRBJ2-7, with TRBD2 matching over 10 bases. The CDR3 region is CASTSGGAKWYEQYF. Here the CDR3 DNA reads TGTGCCAGCACGAGCGGGGGGGCTAAGTGGTACGAGCAGTACTTC.